The entry below describes one TCR beta chain. What it recognizes is unknown. The data originate from a study of T-cell reconstitution after alpha-beta-depleted transplantation in children. Whole-study findings and limits: Roughly two months post-transplant, alpha-beta T cells reportedly originated from several hundred graft clones that had expanded. Newly generated T cells supplied most T-cell counts and diversity one year post-transplant. Surviving recipient T cells and thymic progenitors underlay high day-60 TCRbeta diversity in some patients.

Per the germline V gene, CDR1 is MRHNA and CDR2 is SNTAGT. The CDR3 covers 15 residues. Trimming shortened V by 8 bases and J by 7 bases, and 21 bases separated the two germline ends. Unique molecular identifiers were used to barcode this TCRbeta library. TCRdb fed the PCR reads into MiXCR, producing one record per CDR3 protein. The table records 200,000 or so distinct CDR3 sequences, 5% to 7.5% of them present only once. The starting material was PBMCs, obtained before TCRalphabeta/CD19-depleted stem cell transplant. J is TRBJ2-1 and V is TRBV6-4; possibly TRBD2 for D (7 bases). This clonotype originated in a girl under three years old with combined immunodeficiency, due to receive a stem cell transplant. The CDR3 nucleotides read TGTGCCAGCGCTGCGGGTTGGGGGGGGCCAAATGAGCAGTTCTTC. Amino acid sequence: CASAAGWGGPNEQFF.